This is a list of T cell receptor beta chains from one sample in a study of cytomegalovirus exposure and HLA in healthy donors. The protocol was immunoSEQ multiplex PCR, while the TCRdb copy is restricted to in-frame clones and leaves out a portion. Of under 250,000 clones in the sample, roughly 87% were seen once. The sample comprised PBMCs. These receptors all stem from a woman under 30 in good health and CMV-seropositive. Each CDR3 is given with its conserved first and last residue. D genes are given only for firm matches. Some rows mark clone size as missing; the rest say once, few, many or name a class of expanded clone.

clone_size | j_call | v_call | d_call | cdr3_nt | cdr3_aa
- | TRBJ2-7 | TRBV5-1 | - | TGCGCCAGCAGCCTCGAGAGCGCCTACGAGCAGTACTTC | CASSLESAYEQYF
few | TRBJ1-1 | TRBV27 | - | TGTGCCAGCAGTACCTACAGGGTGGAGCTGGCTGAAGCTTTCTTT | CASSTYRVELAEAFF
- | TRBJ1-5 | TRBV5-6 | TRBD1 | TGTGCCAGCAGCTTCAGGGGGGCCCCCAATCAGCCCCAGCATTTT | CASSFRGAPNQPQHF
- | TRBJ2-1 | TRBV9 | TRBD2 | TGTGCCAGCAGCAAAGAGGGGACTAGCGGGAGAAATGAGCAGTTCTTC | CASSKEGTSGRNEQFF
- | TRBJ2-7 | TRBV5-6 | TRBD2 | TGTGCCAGCAGCTTGGAACTAGCGGGAGTAAGGTACGAGCAGTACTTC | CASSLELAGVRYEQYF
- | TRBJ2-7 | TRBV9 | - | TGTGCCAGCAACTCAGGGGCAATCTCCTACGAGCAGTACTTC | CASNSGAISYEQYF
- | TRBJ2-1 | TRBV5-1 | - | TGCGCCAGCAGTTCCAGGGGGAGCGGGAGCCCGACTGAGCAGTTCTTC | CASSSRGSGSPTEQFF
- | TRBJ2-7 | TRBV25-1 | - | TGTGCCAGCAGTCGCGTCCCCTCCTACGAGCAGTACTTC | CASSRVPSYEQYF
- | TRBJ2-2 | TRBV4-1 | TRBD2 | TGCGCCAGCAGCCAAGAGAGCGGGGGGCGCCGAGAGCTGTTTTTT | CASSQESGGRRELFF
once | TRBJ2-1 | TRBV7-9 | TRBD1 | TGTGCCAGTAAGAACGGGACGGGACAGGGGTCCTACAATGAGCAGTTCTTC | CASKNGTGQGSYNEQFF
- | TRBJ1-1 | TRBV5-4 | TRBD1 | TGTGCCAGCAGCTTGGACAGGGGCCGCGAAGCTTTCTTT | CASSLDRGREAFF
- | TRBJ1-3 | TRBV4-1 | - | TGCGCCAGCAGCCGCCTGGGGGGGCCTGGAAACACCATATATTTT | CASSRLGGPGNTIYF
- | TRBJ1-1 | TRBV28 | - | TGTGCCAGCAGTTCCCCGGCGGGGAACACTGAAGCTTTCTTT | CASSSPAGNTEAFF
- | TRBJ2-2 | TRBV27 | - | TGTGCCAGCACCCGACGGGCGGGCACCGGGGAGCTGTTTTTT | CASTRRAGTGELFF
- | TRBJ1-2 | TRBV2 | - | TGTGCCAGCAGTGACTGCGAGTCTAACTATGGCTACACCTTC | CASSDCESNYGYTF
- | TRBJ1-2 | TRBV29-1 | - | TGCAGCGTCCTTCCGTTAACAGGGATCGTCTATGGCTACACCTTC | CSVLPLTGIVYGYTF
- | TRBJ2-6 | TRBV4-1 | - | TGCGCCAGCAGCCAAGTCGCTAGACGGCGATCTGGGGCCAACGTCCTGACTTTC | CASSQVARRRSGANVLTF
once | TRBJ1-2 | TRBV6-5 | - | TGTGCCAGCAGCCTTCTGGGTAGGAGTTATGGCTACACCTTC | CASSLLGRSYGYTF
- | TRBJ1-3 | TRBV6-1 | - | TGTGCCAGCAGTAGCAGGTTCTCTGGAAACACCATATATTTT | CASSSRFSGNTIYF
- | TRBJ2-7 | TRBV5-1 | TRBD2 | TGCGCCAGCAGCTTCAGGTCTAGCGGTGCCCCACATAACACCGAGCAGTACTTC | CASSFRSSGAPHNTEQYF
- | TRBJ1-1 | TRBV30 | TRBD1 | TGTGCCTGGATTTACAGGGGGAACACTGAAGCTTTCTTT | CAWIYRGNTEAFF
- | TRBJ2-7 | TRBV5-5 | TRBD2 | TGTGCCAGCAGCTGGGGGTCGGGGGGAACTTACGAGCAGTACTTC | CASSWGSGGTYEQYF
many | TRBJ2-2 | TRBV10-1 | TRBD2 | TGCGCCAGCAGTGGCGGGAGGGCCCCCGGGGAGCTGTTTTTT | CASSGGRAPGELFF
- | TRBJ1-3 | TRBV5-6 | TRBD1 | TGTGCCAGCAGCCGGGACAGGCCGGTCTCTGGAAACACCATATATTTT | CASSRDRPVSGNTIYF
- | TRBJ2-5 | TRBV7-6 | - | TGTGCCAGCAGCTTGAGGGTGGGAACTATGGGAGAGACCCAGTACTTC | CASSLRVGTMGETQYF
- | TRBJ2-7 | TRBV25-1 | - | TGTGCCAGCAAGACAGGAGCCTACGAGCAGTACTTC | CASKTGAYEQYF
- | TRBJ1-1 | TRBV28 | - | TGTGCCAGCAGTATCAACAGGGCCACGGGGGAAGCTTTCTTT | CASSINRATGEAFF
- | TRBJ2-2 | TRBV27 | - | TGTGCCAGCAGTTCCGGGATACCCGAGATATACACCGGGGAGCTGTTTTTT | CASSSGIPEIYTGELFF
- | TRBJ2-7 | TRBV18 | - | TGTGCCAGCTCACCAATCCGGGACTCCGCCCAGGAGCAGTACTTC | CASSPIRDSAQEQYF
- | TRBJ2-3 | TRBV4-1 | TRBD2 | TGCGCCAGCAGCCGCCTTCCCGGGACTAGCGGAGTGGGCACAGATACGCAGTATTTT | CASSRLPGTSGVGTDTQYF
- | TRBJ1-2 | TRBV6-5 | - | TGTGCCAGCAGTTTCGGAAACGCAGGGGAAGGCTACACCTTC | CASSFGNAGEGYTF
- | TRBJ2-7 | TRBV5-8 | - | TGTGCCAGCAGGGAACGGGCCAGGGCAACCTACGAGCAGTACTTC | CASRERARATYEQYF
- | TRBJ2-7 | TRBV15 | TRBD1 | TGTGCCACCAGCACAAGACAGGGTAGGGACGAGCAGTACTTC | CATSTRQGRDEQYF
- | TRBJ1-1 | TRBV2 | - | TGTGCCAGCAGTGCTGAGGCCACTGAAGCTTTCTTT | CASSAEATEAFF
- | TRBJ1-2 | TRBV19 | TRBD1 | TGTGCCAGTAGTTTCGCAGGGGGAATTTATGGCTACACCTTC | CASSFAGGIYGYTF
- | TRBJ2-3 | TRBV28 | TRBD2 | TGTGCCAGCAGAACCACTAGCGGTAGCACAGATACGCAGTATTTT | CASRTTSGSTDTQYF
once | TRBJ2-4 | TRBV5-1 | TRBD1 | TGCGCCAGCAGCTCCCCCCTCGGACAGGGACGGAACATTCAGTACTTC | CASSSPLGQGRNIQYF
- | TRBJ2-7 | TRBV27 | TRBD1 | TGTGCCAGCAGTTTCGGACAGGGGACCCTCGAGCAGTACTTC | CASSFGQGTLEQYF
- | TRBJ2-2 | TRBV25-1 | TRBD1 | TGTGCCAGCAGCCCCCGGACAGGGGGAATCGGGGAGCTGTTTTTT | CASSPRTGGIGELFF
- | TRBJ2-7 | TRBV6-5 | TRBD1 | TGTGCCAGCAGTTCTACAGGGGCACAAACCTACGAGCAGTACTTC | CASSSTGAQTYEQYF
- | TRBJ1-3 | TRBV18 | TRBD1 | TGTGCCAGCTCACCATACGTACAGGGGGCTGCCTCTGGAAACACCATATATTTT | CASSPYVQGAASGNTIYF
- | TRBJ2-7 | TRBV12-5 | - | TGTGCTAGTGGTTTGGTACGGTCGTTGCCCTACGAGCAGTACTTC | CASGLVRSLPYEQYF
- | TRBJ2-7 | TRBV27 | TRBD1 | TGTGCCAGCAGTTTACTCGGACAGGGAAGGTCTGAGCAGGAGTACTTC | CASSLLGQGRSEQEYF